This T cell receptor beta chain emerged from a study of blood T cell repertoires in COVID-19. The authors' processing: Reference gene primer amplification yielded estimated nucleated cell counts. Repertoires were generated with immunoSEQ multiplex PCR, while TCRdb's copy carries only in-frame clones and drops some. V and J calls and clone size are copied from that table; D and trimming were computed from the DNA. Of 130,000 or so clones in the sample, 65% to 85% are singletons; the top ten hold 8% to 9%. This clone turned up a few times. V shed 0 bases and J shed 7 bases, with 8 bases lying between them. This CDR3 is 13 amino acids long. The germline V gene encodes CDR1 SGHKS and CDR2 YYEKEE (reference sequence).

The sequenced sample consisted of peripheral blood. This sequence originates from a man aged 30 to 39 with COVID-19, enrolled during active disease. The V and J genes are TRBV5-5 and TRBJ1-5; D remains ambiguous. DNA for the CDR3: TGTGCCAGCAGCTTGGGACAAAGACAGCCCCAGCATTTT. It is translated as CASSLGQRQPQHF.